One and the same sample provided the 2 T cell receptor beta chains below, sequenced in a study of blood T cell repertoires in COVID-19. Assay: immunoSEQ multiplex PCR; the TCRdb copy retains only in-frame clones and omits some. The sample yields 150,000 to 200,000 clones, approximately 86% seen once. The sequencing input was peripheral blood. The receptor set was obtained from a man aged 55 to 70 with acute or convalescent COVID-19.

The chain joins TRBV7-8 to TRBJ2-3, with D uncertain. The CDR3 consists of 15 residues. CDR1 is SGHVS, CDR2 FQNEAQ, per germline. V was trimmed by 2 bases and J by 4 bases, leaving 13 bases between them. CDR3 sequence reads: CASSLNQAGPDTQYF. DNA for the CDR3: TGTGCCAGCAGCTTAAACCAGGCCGGCCCAGATACGCAGTATTTT.

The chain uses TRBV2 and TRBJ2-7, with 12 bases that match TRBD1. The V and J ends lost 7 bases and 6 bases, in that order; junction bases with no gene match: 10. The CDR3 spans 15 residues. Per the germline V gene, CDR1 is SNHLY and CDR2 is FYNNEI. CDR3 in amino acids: CASNKAGTGGGEQYF. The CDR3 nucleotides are TGTGCCAGCAATAAAGCCGGGACAGGGGGCGGCGAGCAGTACTTC.